These 13 T cell receptor beta chains were all obtained from the same sample, sequenced in a study of blood T cell repertoires in COVID-19. TCRdb keeps only in-frame clones here, not all; method: immunoSEQ multiplex PCR. The table has 240,000 or so clones, about 84% seen once. Sequencing was carried out using peripheral blood. Every receptor here comes from a man older than 75 with acute or convalescent COVID-19.

This chain connects TRBV2 to TRBJ1-2; unclear D gene. The CDR3 length is 11 residues. Germline CDR1 is SNHLY and CDR2 is FYNNEI. The V gene lost 5 bases and the J gene lost 5 bases, with 6 bases spanning the gap. The CDR3 DNA reads as TGTGCCAGCAGTCTAAGTTATGGCTACACCTTC. Its protein is CASSLSYGYTF. The full variable domain, in which reference TRBV2 and TRBJ1-2 provide the parts outside the CDR3, is EPEVTQTPSHQVTQMGQEVILRCVPISNHLYFYWYRQILGQKVEFLVSFYNNEISEKSEIFDDQFSVERPDGSNFTLKIRSTKLEDSAMYFCASSLSYGYTFGSGTRLTVV.

The sample holds a few counts of this clone. One end of the junction fails to match germline, which may point to a read error. V gene TRBV2 combines with J gene TRBJ2-7; D not certain. Looked up from germline, CDR1 is SNHLY and CDR2 is FYNNEI. The CDR3 sequence is 12 residues long. CDR3 nucleotide sequence: TGTGCCAGCACCCCTAAGGTCCCGGGTTTTCACTTC. Residues: CASTPKVPGFHF.

V and J are TRBV27 and TRBJ1-2; D unresolved. Trimming cost V 3 bases and J 8 bases, with 10 bases left between them. Germline CDR1 MNHEY, CDR2 SMNVEV (reference sequence). This CDR3 has 12 residues. The CDR3: CASSFRGTGYTF. DNA of the CDR3: TGTGCCAGCAGTTTTCGGGGTACGGGCTACACCTTC.

This chain links TRBV25-1 with TRBJ1-2; unclear D gene. This CDR3 has 14 amino acids. Germline values: CDR1 MGHDK, CDR2 SYGVNS. With 3 bases removed from V and 1 base from J, the gap between germline ends came to 9 bases. CDR3 sequence: CASSDLQINYGYTF. The CDR3 region has the DNA TGTGCCAGCAGTGACTTACAGATTAACTATGGCTACACCTTC.

The V gene is TRBV10-3, the J gene TRBJ1-3; D ambiguous. Trimming shortened V by 11 bases and J by 1 base, and 6 bases separated the two germline ends. CDR3 length equals 11 residues. Germline CDR1 is ENHRY and CDR2 is SYGVKD. This CDR3 is CASLSGNTIYF. For the CDR3, the DNA is TGTGCCTCCCTATCTGGAAACACCATATATTTT.

This clone was seen once. V usage is TRBV10-3 and J usage is TRBJ2-1; tentatively, D is TRBD1 (6 bases). Per the germline V gene, CDR1 is ENHRY and CDR2 is SYGVKD. Trimming pared 6 bases from V and 7 bases from J, leaving 13 bases between. This CDR3 is 13 amino acids long. CDR3 nucleotides: TGTGCCATCAGGCCGGACAGCATGAATGAGCAGTTCTTC. It yields the protein CAIRPDSMNEQFF.

The chain employs TRBV18 and TRBJ1-2; the D is unclear. V gave up 0 bases and J gave up 3 bases, with 11 bases separating them. Germline lookup yields CDR1 KGHSH and CDR2 LQKENI. The CDR3 spans 15 residues. The CDR3 bases are TGTGCCAGCTCACCACCGAATCCGGGGTACTATGGCTACACCTTC. Amino acids: CASSPPNPGYYGYTF. The full variable domain, its missing parts supplied by reference TRBV18 and TRBJ1-2, is NAGVMQNPRHLVRRRGQEARLRCSPMKGHSHVYWYRQLPEEGLKFMVYLQKENIIDESGMPKERFSAEFPKEGPSILRIQQVVRGDSAAYFCASSPPNPGYYGYTFGSGTRLTVV.

About this clone itself: An end of the junction differs from the germline gene, which may be a read error. The gene calls are TRBV7-7 and TRBJ1-4; 9 bases fit TRBD1. This CDR3 is built from 16 residues. In germline, CDR1 is SSHAT, CDR2 FNYEAQ (reference sequence). The DNA of the CDR3 is TGTGCTAGCAGCTTAGGGGGGACAGGGAGTAGGGAAAAACTGTTTTTT. It is translated as CASSLGGTGSREKLFF.

The CDR3 coding sequence is TGCGTCGACCGGGAGGGGGGAAAGGGGTATGGCTACACCTTC. The encoded protein is CVDREGGKGYGYTF. The chain joins TRBV5-1 to TRBJ1-2; D perhaps matches TRBD1 (6 bases). This CDR3 is built from 14 residues. Germline assignment: CDR1 SGHRS and CDR2 YFSETQ.

The chain recombines TRBV5-6 with TRBJ1-3; D not certain. With 2 bases removed from V and 0 bases from J, the gap between germline ends came to 12 bases. This CDR3 comprises 16 residues. Germline loops: CDR1 SGHDT, CDR2 YYEEEE. The CDR3 coding sequence is TGTGCCAGCAGCTTACCGGGGTTTGCCTCTGGAAACACCATATATTTT. Translated, it gives CASSLPGFASGNTIYF. Filled out from reference TRBV5-6 and TRBJ1-3, the complete variable domain reads DAGVTQSPTHLIKTRGQQVTLRCSPKSGHDTVSWYQQALGQGPQFIFQYYEEEERQRGNFPDRFSGHQFPNYSSELNVNALLLGDSALYLCASSLPGFASGNTIYFGEGSWLTVV.

This clone was recorded a few times. The chain combines TRBV12-3 or TRBV12-4 with TRBJ2-1, with a tentative D call TRBD2 (5 bases). The germline V and J ends were trimmed by 5 bases and 9 bases, with 14 bases remaining between them. The CDR3 is 13 residues long. The CDR3 DNA is TGTGCCAGCAGTCCCGGGGAGTTGGGTGAGCAGTTCTTC. It yields the protein CASSPGELGEQFF.

In nucleotides, the CDR3 is TGTGCCAGCAGCCTTTCGGGGGCAGATACGCAGTATTTT. Amino acid sequence: CASSLSGADTQYF. The gene calls are TRBV14 and TRBJ2-3, with TRBD2 as a possible D gene (6 bases). This CDR3 region has 13 residues. Germline V CDR1 and CDR2: SGHDN, FVKESK. V dropped 4 bases and J dropped 4 bases, with 9 bases sitting between them.

This chain links TRBV5-6 with TRBJ1-3, with unresolved D. Trimming pared 2 bases from V and 0 bases from J, leaving 12 bases between. CDR3 length: 16 amino acids. CDR1 is SGHDT, CDR2 YYEEEE, per germline. The DNA for the CDR3 is TGTGCCAGCAGCTTTCGGGTGCGATCCTCTGGAAACACCATATATTTT. This sequence encodes CASSFRVRSSGNTIYF.